This T cell receptor (beta chain) appears in the sequencing data of a study of CD8 T cells in Susac syndrome. TCR beta sequences were obtained from blood CD8+ and CD4+ T cells. Isolation of CD8+ and CD4+ T cells was performed negatively, whereas enrichment of TEMRA cells was done by FACS. With regard to this clonotype: Its target is not known.

cDNA came from roughly 0.53 to 1 ug RNA primed by random hexamers. The CDR3 of TCR beta was amplified by immunoSEQ multiplex PCR across 54 Vbeta and 13 Jbeta. One entry per CDR3 protein, called by TCRdb with MiXCR from the immunoSEQ multiplex PCR reads. Among a few hundred thousand distinct CDR3 sequences listed, about 82% were seen once. There are 12 residues in the CDR3. With 6 bases removed from V and 3 bases from J, the gap between germline ends came to 8 bases. The study, taken as a whole, reports: As the study acknowledged, the number of individuals who were part of its TCR sequencing and HLA analysis was relatively small.

The sequenced sample consisted of CD8+ T cells from PBMCs. V gene TRBV12-3 or TRBV12-4 combines with J gene TRBJ1-1, with D possibly being TRBD1 (5 bases). This receptor was obtained from a human donor with multiple sclerosis. Written as DNA, the CDR3 is TGTGCCAGCAGACCAGGGTACACTGAAGCTTTCTTT. Translated: CASRPGYTEAFF.